The 4 T cell receptor beta chains listed next were all sequenced from one sample in a study of cytomegalovirus exposure and HLA in healthy donors (dated by TCRdb to the late 2010s). The protocol used for the library was the immunoSEQ multiplex PCR assay. For the multiplex PCR, a mixture combining 60 forward primers for TCR Vbeta segments and 13 reverse primers for TCR Jbeta segments was used. The source is immuneACCESS, and TCRdb retained only in-frame sequences with V and J called. Part of the clones is not carried over; for the studies checked, unresolved V genes explain less than half of this, and the remainder is unexplained. Present in this sample are about 99,000 clones, approximately 80% of which were seen just once. Of the sample, approximately 3.3% falls within the top ten clones. Sequences were obtained from PBMCs. The source is a male donor in good health and CMV-seropositive.

The rearrangement links TRBV4-3 to TRBJ2-7; 7 nucleotides align to TRBD1. Looked up from germline, CDR1 is LGHNA and CDR2 is YSLEER. The CDR3 contains 14 residues. Trimming took 3 bases from V and 0 from J; bases not matched to a gene: 2. The CDR3 sequence is CASSQGTASYEQYF. CDR3 bases: TGCGCCAGCAGCCAGGGGACAGCCTCCTACGAGCAGTACTTC.

The chain combines TRBV5-1 with TRBJ2-4, with 7 bases matching TRBD1. Germline CDR1 SGHRS, CDR2 YFSETQ. Unmatched junction bases numbered 12, after V lost 4 bases and J lost 8 bases. The CDR3 loop spans 15 amino acids. The CDR3 reads CASSPYRGAVDIQYF. CDR3 DNA: TGCGCCAGCAGCCCCTACAGGGGAGCGGTGGACATTCAGTACTTC.

The V call is TRBV5-1, the J call TRBJ1-2; 9 bases are a match to TRBD1. This CDR3 contains 15 residues. Trimming at V came to 3 bases and at J to 0 bases, leaving 3 bases not matched to a gene. From germline, CDR1 is SGHRS and CDR2 YFSETQ. The CDR3 DNA follows: TGCGCCAGCAGCTCGACAGGGGGAACTAACTATGGCTACACCTTC. Its protein is CASSSTGGTNYGYTF.

The chain has TRBV6-6 and TRBJ2-3, with a possible D match to TRBD1 (5 bases). From germline, CDR1 is MNHNY and CDR2 SVGAGI (reference sequence). The CDR3 has 12 residues. V was shortened by 4 bases and J by 4 bases, with 6 bases between the two germline ends. The CDR3 DNA reads as TGTGCCAGCAGTTCAGGGTCAGATACGCAGTATTTT. This sequence encodes CASSSGSDTQYF.